The following is a T cell receptor (beta chain) sequence with its context. This sample was taken from a study of T cell repertoires in cytomegalovirus infection. Turning to the study itself: TCR beta signatures that were public indicated CMV infection and matching HLA type.

Germline-derived CDR1 and CDR2 are MDHEN and SYDVKM. The junction had 9 bases not matched to a gene; V was cut back by 4 bases and J by 6 bases. CDR3 length equals 15 residues. TCRdb reprocessed the reads with MiXCR, giving one entry per CDR3 protein. The sample yields fewer than 350,000 distinct CDR3 sequences, 17% seen once. V usage is TRBV28 and J usage is TRBJ1-5; the match to TRBD1 covers 7 bases. This sequence was found in a human donor in good health (CMV status not recorded). Some clones in this sample may be carry-over from other donors' samples. The sequenced sample was PBMCs. The CDR3 sequence: CASSYSRTGGQPQHF. The CDR3 coding sequence is TGTGCCAGCAGTTATTCTCGGACAGGCGGTCAGCCCCAGCATTTT.